Below, one T cell receptor (beta chain) is given with its context. The protocol was immunoSEQ multiplex PCR, while the TCRdb copy is restricted to in-frame clones and leaves out a portion. The sample has roughly 330,000 clones, around 90% seen once. This entry is derived from a study of blood T cell repertoires in COVID-19. Study-wide background: The origin of the acute and convalescent COVID-19 samples was the United States, Italy and Spain.

The source of this sequence is a woman younger than 45 who had recovered from COVID-19. What was sequenced was PBMCs or T cells enriched from blood (not recorded which).

DNA for the CDR3: TGTGCCAGTAGTATAGATCAGGGGCGTCTCTATGGCTACACCTTC. As protein: CASSIDQGRLYGYTF. The chain couples TRBV19 to TRBJ1-2, with D tentatively TRBD1 (6 bases). This CDR3 contains 15 residues. From germline, CDR1 is LNHDA and CDR2 SQIVND (reference sequence). V lost 0 bases, J lost 4 bases, and 12 bases lay in between.